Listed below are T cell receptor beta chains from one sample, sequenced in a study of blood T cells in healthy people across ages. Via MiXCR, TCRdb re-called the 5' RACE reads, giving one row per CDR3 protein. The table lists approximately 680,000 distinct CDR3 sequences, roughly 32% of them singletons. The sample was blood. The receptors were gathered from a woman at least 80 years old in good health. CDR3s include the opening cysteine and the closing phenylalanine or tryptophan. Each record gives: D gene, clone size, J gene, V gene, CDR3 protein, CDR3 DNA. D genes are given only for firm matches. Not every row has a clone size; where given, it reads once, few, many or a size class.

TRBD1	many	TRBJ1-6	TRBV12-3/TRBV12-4	CASSLRQGADSPLHF	TGTGCCAGCAGTTTGAGGCAGGGGGCTGATTCACCCCTCCACTTT
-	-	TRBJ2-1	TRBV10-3	CAIALLKTSYNEQFF	TGTGCCATCGCTCTACTCAAGACGTCTTACAATGAGCAGTTCTTC
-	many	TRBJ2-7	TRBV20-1	CSARERTRGSWQYF	TGCAGTGCTAGAGAACGGACAAGGGGCTCATGGCAGTACTTC
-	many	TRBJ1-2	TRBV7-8	CASSLAIGGGYGYTF	TGTGCCAGCAGCTTAGCGATTGGGGGGGGCTATGGCTACACCTTC
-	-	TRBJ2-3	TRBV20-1	CSGASLLDTRYF	TGCAGTGGCGCGTCCTTGTTAGATACGCGGTATTTT
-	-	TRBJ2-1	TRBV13	CASSLHDYSGGPDEQFF	TGTGCCAGCAGCCTACACGACTACTCCGGGGGTCCGGATGAGCAGTTCTTC
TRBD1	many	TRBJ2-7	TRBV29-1	CSYRTGGPEQYF	TGCAGCTATAGGACAGGGGGCCCCGAGCAGTACTTC
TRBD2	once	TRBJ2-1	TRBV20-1	CSALGLSGLTNEQFF	TGCAGTGCTCTAGGACTATCGGGACTAACCAATGAGCAGTTCTTC
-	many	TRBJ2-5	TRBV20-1	CSATGETQYF	TGCAGTGCTACAGGGGAGACCCAGTACTTC
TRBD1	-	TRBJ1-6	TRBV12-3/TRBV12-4	CASSLVMATGGSPLHF	TGTGCCAGCAGTTTAGTTATGGCGACAGGGGGTTCACCCCTCCACTTT
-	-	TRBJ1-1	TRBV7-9	CASSPYRMNTEAFF	TGTGCCAGCAGCCCCTATAGGATGAACACTGAAGCTTTCTTT